A single sample gave rise to the 21 T cell receptor beta chains below, sequenced in a study of vaccination and CD4 T cells after COVID-19. Sample treatment: roughly 10-day PBMC culture with coronavirus spike peptide pools or control peptides (ViraFEST assay). For these TCRs, the target antigens are not known. CD4+ T cells that had been cultured provided DNA sequenced with the Oncomine TCR Beta short-read assay. MiXCR, run by TCRdb on the PCR reads, gives a single entry per CDR3 protein. The sample contains some 7,600 distinct CDR3 sequences, 55% of which appear only once. Sequencing was performed on CD4+ T cells from blood, cultured in vitro. All receptors come from a human donor who had recovered from COVID-19.

This clonotype came up once. The rearrangement links TRBV19 to TRBJ1-5; D gene ambiguous. V lost 7 bases and J 1 base, leaving 14 bases between the germline ends. This CDR3 spans 15 amino acids. Germline CDR1 reads LNHDA; CDR2 reads SQIVND (reference sequence). Here the CDR3 reads CASTPGGGSNQPQHF. The CDR3 DNA follows: TGTGCCAGTACCCCGGGCGGAGGGAGCAATCAGCCCCAGCATTTT.

This chain links TRBV6-1 with TRBJ1-5; tentatively, D is TRBD1 (5 bases). CDR1 MNHNS and CDR2 SASEGT come from the germline V gene. The germline V and J ends were trimmed by 9 bases and 2 bases, with 5 bases remaining between them. The length of the CDR3 is 11 residues. CDR3 in amino acids: CARQGNQPQHF. In DNA, the CDR3 is TGTGCCAGACAGGGCAATCAGCCCCAGCATTTT.

The chain uses TRBV14 and TRBJ2-1; D is ambiguous. Germline assignment: CDR1 SGHDN and CDR2 FVKESK. There are 14 residues in the CDR3. V gave up 3 bases and J gave up 7 bases, with 13 bases separating them. The CDR3 region is CASSQAPPWNEQFF. CDR3 nucleotide sequence: TGTGCCAGCAGCCAGGCTCCCCCGTGGAATGAGCAGTTCTTC. Using reference TRBV14 and TRBJ2-1 for the parts outside the CDR3, the full variable domain is EAGVTQFPSHSVIEKGQTVTLRCDPISGHDNLYWYRRVMGKEIKFLLHFVKESKQDESGMPNNRFLAERTGGTYSTLKVQPAELEDSGVYFCASSQAPPWNEQFFGPGTRLTVL.

For the CDR3, the DNA is TGTGCCAGCAGCGTAGACGTGGTTAACTCACCCCTCCACTTT. Encoded protein: CASSVDVVNSPLHF. The rearrangement links TRBV9 to TRBJ1-6, with D uncertain. The CDR3 is 14 residues long. V lost 0 bases and J 10 bases, leaving 11 bases between the germline ends. Germline assignment: CDR1 SGDLS and CDR2 YYNGEE.

The genes are TRBV6-1 and TRBJ1-2; perhaps TRBD1 as D (5 bases). In germline, CDR1 is MNHNS, CDR2 SASEGT. This CDR3 contains 14 residues. V gave up 6 bases and J gave up 4 bases, with 15 bases separating them. The CDR3 region has the DNA TGTGCCAGCAGCCCATCGGGGACGGGCTATGGCTACACCTTC. The encoded protein is CASSPSGTGYGYTF.

This chain links TRBV12-3 or TRBV12-4 with TRBJ2-5; 13 nucleotides line up with TRBD2. CDR3 length: 16 amino acids. Trimming took 6 bases from V and 5 from J; bases not matched to a gene: 9. CDR3 loop: CASSSGLAGAEETQYF. CDR3 nucleotide sequence: TGTGCCAGCAGCTCAGGACTAGCGGGGGCTGAGGAGACCCAGTACTTC.

J is TRBJ2-3 and V is TRBV6-1, with 7 bases lining up with TRBD1. Germline V CDR1 and CDR2: MNHNS, SASEGT. The CDR3 consists of 15 residues. Trimming cost V 5 bases and J 2 bases; bases outside gene matches: 7. The CDR3 reads CASSLQGSVTDTQYF. DNA for the CDR3: TGTGCCAGCAGTCTACAGGGGTCGGTCACAGATACGCAGTATTTT.

The V call is TRBV11-3, the J call TRBJ1-2, with 8 bases aligning to TRBD1. With 3 bases clipped from V and 5 bases from J, the junction kept 8 bases outside the gene matches. The CDR3 contains 15 residues. The V gene's germline CDR1 is SGHNT and CDR2 YENEEA. The CDR3 bases are TGTGCCAGCAGCTTCTCGGCAGGGGGCGTTTATGGCTACACCTTC. The encoded protein is CASSFSAGGVYGYTF.

The V gene is TRBV6-5, the J gene TRBJ2-5; possibly TRBD1 for D (6 bases). The V end was cut by 0 bases, the J end by 5 bases, with 13 bases between. CDR1 MNHEY and CDR2 SVGAGI come from the germline V gene. The CDR3 runs 15 residues. The CDR3, as DNA: TGTGCCAGCAGTTACTCAGGCTGGGGGCGGGAGACCCAGTACTTC. It translates to CASSYSGWGRETQYF.

The V gene is TRBV12-3 or TRBV12-4, the J gene TRBJ2-1, with 9 bases matching TRBD1. V was pared by 3 bases and J by 7 bases, with 4 bases of the junction left unmatched. The CDR3 consists of 14 residues. The CDR3 is CASSFRDRGNEQFF. The DNA for the CDR3 is TGTGCCAGCAGTTTCCGAGACAGGGGGAATGAGCAGTTCTTC.

This clonotype appeared a few times. The chain uses TRBV11-2 and TRBJ2-2; possibly TRBD2 for D (6 bases). With 5 bases removed from V and 2 bases from J, the gap between germline ends came to 18 bases. CDR3 length equals 17 residues. Per germline, CDR1 SGHAT and CDR2 FQNNGV. Written as DNA, the CDR3 is TGTGCCAGCAGCCCCGGGGGATGGGAAAGTAACACCGGGGAGCTGTTTTTT. Protein: CASSPGGWESNTGELFF.

Details on this clonotype: An end of the junction does not agree with germline; a read error may underlie this. The chain employs TRBV6-1 and TRBJ2-5; weak D call: TRBD2 (6 bases). CDR3 size: 14 residues. Germline-derived CDR1 and CDR2 are MNHNS and SASEGT. CDR3 loop: CASSGRLGAEIQYF. CDR3 DNA sequence: TGTGCCAGCAGTGGGAGACTAGGCGCGGAGATCCAGTACTTC.

This clonotype was observed a few times. The rearrangement joins TRBV7-9 to TRBJ2-2; 10 positions match TRBD2. The CDR3 totals 18 residues. Germline V gene sequence: CDR1 SEHNR, CDR2 FQNEAQ (reference sequence). V was pared by 5 bases and J by 4 bases, with 13 bases of the junction left unmatched. The CDR3 DNA reads as TGTGCCAGCAGCCTCGGGCCGGGAGCTAGCGGGAGCACCGGGGAGCTGTTTTTT. This sequence encodes CASSLGPGASGSTGELFF.

This chain joins TRBV19 and TRBJ2-3; 14 nucleotides line up with TRBD2. Germline lookup yields CDR1 LNHDA and CDR2 SQIVND (reference sequence). The V gene end was trimmed by 0 bases and the J gene end by 0 bases; junction bases not matched to a gene: 5. The CDR3 consists of 19 residues. Written as DNA, the CDR3 is TGTGCCAGTAGTATAGAAGGACTAGCGGGGGGCACTAGCACAGATACGCAGTATTTT. Encoded protein: CASSIEGLAGGTSTDTQYF.

This clonotype was recorded only once. The gene calls are TRBV12-3 or TRBV12-4 and TRBJ1-1; D unresolved. Between the trimmed V and J ends, which lost 2 bases and 4 bases, there was a span of 11 bases. This CDR3 region has 14 residues. The CDR3 sequence: CASSLLGLGTEAFF. The CDR3, as DNA: TGTGCCAGCAGTTTATTGGGCCTCGGCACTGAAGCTTTCTTT.

This chain links TRBV6-2 or TRBV6-3 with TRBJ2-7; TRBD1 agrees at 11 bases. CDR1 is MNHEY and CDR2 is SVGEGT in the germline V gene. The CDR3 spans 13 residues. J lost 6 bases, V lost 6 bases, and 4 bases had no gene match. Here the CDR3 reads CASRPGTGGEQYF. For the CDR3, the DNA is TGTGCCAGCAGACCCGGGACAGGGGGCGAGCAGTACTTC.

The chain couples TRBV7-9 to TRBJ1-1; no firm D call. The length of the CDR3 is 13 residues. V dropped 6 bases and J dropped 7 bases, with 15 bases sitting between them. CDR1 is SEHNR and CDR2 is FQNEAQ in the germline V gene (reference sequence). Here the CDR3 DNA reads TGTGCCAGCAGTCCGCCCGGGGTAAATGAAGCTTTCTTT. This sequence encodes CASSPPGVNEAFF. Full variable domain (rest looked up from reference TRBV7-9 and TRBJ1-1): DTGVSQNPRHKITKRGQNVTFRCDPISEHNRLYWYRQTLGQGPEFLTYFQNEAQLEKSRLLSDRFSAERPKGSFSTLEIQRTEQGDSAMYLCASSPPGVNEAFFGQGTRLTVV.

This clonotype was detected only a few times. CDR3 sequence (DNA): TGTGCCAGCAGTGGGGGACAGGGGGACAGGAACGAGCAGTACTTC. Its translation is CASSGGQGDRNEQYF. The chain recombines TRBV6-1 with TRBJ2-7, with 11 bases lining up with TRBD1. CDR1 is MNHNS and CDR2 is SASEGT in the germline V gene. V shed 4 bases, J shed 5 bases, and the junction held 7 bases outside the gene matches. There are 15 residues in the CDR3.

CDR3 residues: CSVETGKGTEAFF. The CDR3 DNA reads as TGCAGCGTAGAGACAGGAAAGGGCACTGAAGCTTTCTTT. The rearrangement joins TRBV29-1 to TRBJ1-1, with TRBD1 as a possible D gene (6 bases). This CDR3 is 13 amino acids long. Trimming removed 6 bases at V and 4 bases at J, with 15 bases between. The germline gives CDR1 SQVTM, CDR2 ANQGSEA.

In its sample, this clonotype was seen once. V usage is TRBV20-1 and J usage is TRBJ2-5; 7 nucleotides agree with TRBD1. V trimming: 2 bases; J trimming: 5 bases; junction bases outside the gene matches: 8. This CDR3 region has 14 residues. Germline V lookup: CDR1 DFQATT, CDR2 SNEGSKA (reference sequence). The CDR3 bases are TGCAGTGCTAGATTTAACAGGGGTGTGGAGACCCAGTACTTC. Translating it yields CSARFNRGVETQYF.

The chain has TRBV6-1 and TRBJ2-7, with a tentative D call TRBD1 (6 bases). The V end was cut by 6 bases, the J end by 3 bases, with 12 bases between. The length of the CDR3 is 13 residues. Germline-derived CDR1 and CDR2 are MNHNS and SASEGT. The chain's CDR3 is CASRNTGSYEQYF. The CDR3, as DNA: TGTGCCAGCAGAAACACAGGGAGCTACGAGCAGTACTTC.